This T cell receptor (beta chain) was found in a study of T cell clonality in common variable immunodeficiency. Findings and limits, study-wide: CVID subjects had higher TCRbeta clonality than healthy controls, most marked in about a third. Compared with controls, CVID subjects had fewer shared TCRbeta clones.

This clone was detected many times. Its specificity is unknown. The CDR3 end is not reached by the read, which stops 3 residues before it; the germline J gene fills it in. TCRdb keeps only in-frame clones here, not all; method: immunoSEQ multiplex PCR. The sample is made up of about 41,000 clones, none counted only once. CDR1 and CDR2 (germline): SNHLY, FYNNEI. With V trimmed by 10 bases and J by 6 bases, 11 bases remained unmatched. There are 13 residues in the CDR3. The receptor was derived from a person between 18 and 75 years old in good health. J is TRBJ1-2 and V is TRBV2; 7 bases map to TRBD1. The sequencing input was peripheral blood mononuclear cells. The CDR3 region is CATIRGPQDGYTF. The CDR3 bases that were read are TGTGCCACCATTAGGGGGCCCCAGGATGGC.